This passage covers 12 T cell receptor beta chains from one sample sequenced in a study of blood T cell repertoires in COVID-19. Only in-frame clones appear in the TCRdb table, and some are missing; sequencing was by immunoSEQ multiplex PCR. The repertoire holds over 250,000 clones, around 90% seen once, with around 10% in the top ten. Sequenced input: PBMCs or T cells enriched from blood (not recorded which). These TCRs come from a woman between 18 and 30 years old who had recovered from COVID-19.

The chain joins TRBV4-3 to TRBJ1-2; 9 nucleotides match TRBD1. With 0 bases clipped from V and 8 bases from J, the junction kept 13 bases outside the gene matches. Germline CDR1 and CDR2: LGHNA and YSLEER. The CDR3 is made up of 17 amino acids. The CDR3 nucleotides read TGCGCCAGCAGCCAAGAAAACTCCGGGACAGGGCTGGGGGGCTACACCTTC. Translated, it gives CASSQENSGTGLGGYTF.

This chain uses TRBV10-3 with TRBJ2-2, with 8 bases identical to TRBD1. The CDR3 runs 14 residues. Germline-derived CDR1 and CDR2 are ENHRY and SYGVKD. J lost 8 bases, V lost 8 bases, and 10 bases had no gene match. In DNA form, the CDR3 reads TGTGCCATCGGGGGACAGGCGAGAGGAGGGGAGCTGTTTTTT. Translation: CAIGGQARGGELFF.

The chain uses TRBV7-2 and TRBJ2-7, with D perhaps TRBD2 (5 bases). V was pared by 1 base and J by 0 bases, with 7 bases between. The CDR3 sequence is 14 residues long. Germline V gene lookup returns CDR1 SGHTA and CDR2 FQGNSA. Here the CDR3 reads CASSLDLASYEQYF. The DNA of the CDR3 is TGTGCCAGCAGCTTAGACCTAGCCTCCTACGAGCAGTACTTC.

V and J are TRBV29-1 and TRBJ2-3, with a possible D match to TRBD1 (6 bases). Germline assignment: CDR1 SQVTM and CDR2 ANQGSEA. V lost 4 bases, J lost 5 bases, and 13 bases lay in between. The CDR3 covers 13 residues. CDR3 DNA sequence: TGCAGCGTTGCGCAGGGGAAGAGAGATACGCAGTATTTT. It translates to CSVAQGKRDTQYF.

This clone was seen just once. The CDR3 loop reads CASSLAVRKATNEKLFF. The CDR3 DNA is TGTGCCAGCAGCTTAGCAGTCAGGAAGGCAACTAATGAAAAACTGTTTTTT. The V call is TRBV7-9, the J call TRBJ1-4, with D unresolved. In germline, CDR1 is SEHNR, CDR2 FQNEAQ (reference sequence). V was clipped by 0 bases and J by 0 bases, with 11 bases between them. The CDR3 loop spans 17 amino acids.

This chain connects TRBV29-1 to TRBJ1-4, with D uncertain. The germline CDR1 and CDR2 sequences are SQVTM and ANQGSEA. V lost 1 base and J lost 10, with 13 bases in between. The CDR3 is 13 residues long. The CDR3 loop reads CSVEGGEGGKLFF. The CDR3 nucleotides read TGCAGCGTTGAAGGGGGTGAAGGAGGAAAACTGTTTTTT.

The CDR3 reads CASSLSMGGPYEQYF. In DNA, the CDR3 is TGTGCCAGCAGTTTATCGATGGGGGGACCCTACGAGCAGTACTTC. This rearrangement joins TRBV27 to TRBJ2-7, with D perhaps matching TRBD2 (6 bases). The CDR3 runs to 15 residues. The V end was cut by 0 bases, the J end by 2 bases, with 11 bases between. Germline CDR1 MNHEY, CDR2 SMNVEV (reference sequence).

The chain uses TRBV6-5 and TRBJ2-3; TRBD1 matches at 9 bases. Germline assignment: CDR1 MNHEY and CDR2 SVGAGI. Unmatched junction bases numbered 8, after V lost 7 bases and J lost 3 bases. The CDR3 is made up of 15 amino acids. This CDR3 is CASNRDRGDTDTQYF. The CDR3 region has the DNA TGTGCCAGCAACAGAGACAGGGGGGATACAGATACGCAGTATTTT.

The chain is built from TRBV9 and TRBJ1-6; D gene uncertain. Germline assignment: CDR1 SGDLS and CDR2 YYNGEE. This CDR3 is built from 16 residues. V gave up 0 bases and J gave up 7 bases, with 14 bases separating them. This chain's CDR3 is CASSVVPDPRNSPLHF. The CDR3 DNA reads as TGTGCCAGCAGCGTAGTGCCAGATCCCAGAAATTCACCCCTCCACTTT.

V gene TRBV5-4 combines with J gene TRBJ1-1, with TRBD1 matching over 9 bases. CDR1 is SGHNT and CDR2 is YYREEE in the germline V gene (reference sequence). The J segment lost 1 base and the V segment lost 0 bases, leaving 1 base of the junction unmatched. CDR3 length equals 15 residues. The CDR3 region is CASSLEGQGNTEAFF. CDR3 coding DNA: TGTGCCAGCAGCTTGGAGGGACAGGGGAACACTGAAGCTTTCTTT.

This clone showed up just once. The chain has TRBV6-2 or TRBV6-3 and TRBJ1-2; D uncertain. The germline V and J ends were trimmed by 2 bases and 13 bases, with 14 bases remaining between them. From germline, CDR1 is MNHEY and CDR2 SVGEGT. The CDR3 consists of 12 residues. The CDR3 bases are TGTGCCAGCAGTTACGGAACAGCTAAAGGCACCTTC. The encoded protein is CASSYGTAKGTF.

The chain recombines TRBV2 with TRBJ1-2; no definite D call. Trimming stripped 3 bases from V and 3 bases from J, with 8 bases between. This CDR3 contains 13 residues. CDR1 SNHLY and CDR2 FYNNEI come from the germline V gene. In nucleotides, the CDR3 is TGTGCCAGCAGTGAGGCCAGTGACTATGGCTACACCTTC. This sequence encodes CASSEASDYGYTF.